Shown below are 14 T cell receptor beta chains from a single sample sequenced in a study of shared clonotypes between healthy human individuals (dated by TCRdb to 2018 to 2021). Library prep was done by the immunoSEQ multiplex PCR assay. The source is immuneACCESS, and TCRdb retained only in-frame sequences with V and J called. Part of the clones is not carried over; for the studies checked, unresolved V genes explain less than half of this, and the remainder is unexplained. This sample lists millions of clones; approximately 95% were detected once. The top ten clones comprise 0.1% to 0.15% of the sample. The sample consisted of naive CD4+ T cells sorted from blood. The cell subset or site label of this sample denotes: CD45RA+ positively selected. The receptor source for this set is a young man in good health.

The chain uses TRBV4-3 and TRBJ2-1; D ambiguous. Germline CDR1 reads LGHNA; CDR2 reads YSLEER. Trimming removed 1 base from V and 7 bases from J, with 8 bases in between. This CDR3 spans 13 amino acids. The CDR3 spells CASSQGVGNEQFF. Written as DNA, the CDR3 is TGCGCCAGCAGCCAAGGGGTTGGAAATGAGCAGTTCTTC.

The rearrangement uses TRBV5-1 and TRBJ1-2; 7 nucleotides line up with TRBD1. Losses at the gene ends were 4 bases for V and 4 bases for J; bases not matched to a gene: 4. The CDR3 spans 13 residues. Germline CDR1 reads SGHRS; CDR2 reads YFSETQ. CDR3 protein: CASSVGTAYGYTF. Here the CDR3 DNA reads TGCGCCAGCAGCGTTGGGACAGCCTATGGCTACACCTTC.

This clone came up a few times. Since a much larger clone is just one base distant, this may be a read error. The rearrangement uses TRBV10-2 and TRBJ2-5; no clear D. Germline assignment: CDR1 WSHSY and CDR2 SAAADI. The CDR3 is 11 residues long. V was cut by 6 bases and J by 1 base, with 3 bases left in between. CDR3 residues: CASSLQETQYF. For the CDR3, the DNA is TGCGCCAGCAGCCTCCAAGAGACCCAGTACTTC.

The rearrangement uses TRBV4-1 and TRBJ2-5; TRBD2 aligns across 10 bases. J lost 3 bases, V lost 4 bases, and 2 bases had no gene match. The CDR3 extends over 14 amino acids. CDR1 and CDR2 from the germline V gene are MGHRA and YSYEKL. The CDR3 region has the DNA TGCGCCAGCAGCCTAGGACTAGCGGAAGAGACCCAGTACTTC. This codes for CASSLGLAEETQYF.

The chain recombines TRBV5-1 with TRBJ1-3; no reliable D call. V was cut by 0 bases and J by 0 bases, with 10 bases left in between. The V gene's germline CDR1 is SGHRS and CDR2 YFSETQ. CDR3 size: 16 residues. The CDR3 DNA sequence: TGCGCCAGCAGCTTGGGCCCTTTAAGCTCTGGAAACACCATATATTTT. Residues: CASSLGPLSSGNTIYF.

V and J are TRBV7-2 and TRBJ1-3, with D hard to call. Germline V gene lookup returns CDR1 SGHTA and CDR2 FQGNSA. V was pared by 4 bases and J by 2 bases, with 6 bases between. The length of the CDR3 is 13 residues. CDR3 sequence (DNA): TGTGCCAGCAGCTATGGGACTGGAAACACCATATATTTT. As protein: CASSYGTGNTIYF.

The V gene is TRBV2, the J gene TRBJ2-1; D unresolved. Germline V gives CDR1 SNHLY, CDR2 FYNNEI. This CDR3 spans 11 amino acids. With 5 bases removed from V and 4 bases from J, the gap between germline ends came to 3 bases. For the CDR3, the DNA is TGTGCCAGCAGTATTTACAATGAGCAGTTCTTC. It codes for CASSIYNEQFF. Drawing the rest from reference TRBV2 and TRBJ2-1, the complete variable domain is EPEVTQTPSHQVTQMGQEVILRCVPISNHLYFYWYRQILGQKVEFLVSFYNNEISEKSEIFDDQFSVERPDGSNFTLKIRSTKLEDSAMYFCASSIYNEQFFGPGTRLTVL.

As for this clone: This CDR3 is also generated by other DNA sequences in the sample. The chain has TRBV6-1 and TRBJ2-7; TRBD2 might be the D (5 bases). V was cut by 6 bases and J by 4 bases, with 13 bases left in between. The CDR3 loop spans 13 amino acids. Per germline, CDR1 MNHNS and CDR2 SASEGT. The CDR3 region is CASRTGVGYEQYF. The CDR3 nucleotides are TGTGCCAGCAGGACCGGGGTCGGGTACGAGCAGTACTTC.

This chain links TRBV27 with TRBJ1-2, with D possibly being TRBD1 (6 bases). Germline V gene data show CDR1 as MNHEY and CDR2 as SMNVEV (reference sequence). Trimming took off 3 bases at V and 3 bases at J, with 8 bases between the two ends. CDR3 length: 13 amino acids. The chain's CDR3 is CASSLNRDYGYTF. The CDR3 nucleotides read TGTGCCAGCAGTTTGAACAGGGACTATGGCTACACCTTC.

The V call is TRBV4-1, the J call TRBJ2-7; TRBD1 matches 9 bases. Germline CDR1 MGHRA, CDR2 YSYEKL. The CDR3 totals 16 residues. The V and J ends lost 4 bases and 2 bases, in that order; junction bases with no gene match: 9. The CDR3 sequence: CASSPTGRDRAYEQYF. CDR3 nucleotides: TGCGCCAGCAGCCCAACAGGCCGGGACAGGGCCTACGAGCAGTACTTC.

The count of this clone is one. The chain carries TRBV11-1 and TRBJ2-5; a possible D gene is TRBD1 (6 bases). The CDR3 covers 14 residues. Germline assignment: CDR1 SGHAT and CDR2 FQDESV (reference sequence). Trimming left V 5 bases short and J 1 base short, with 11 bases between. The CDR3 coding sequence is TGTGCCAGCAGCCCCAGGGGTTCCCAAGAGACCCAGTACTTC. It specifies CASSPRGSQETQYF.

This rearrangement joins TRBV5-6 to TRBJ2-2, with 9 positions matching TRBD1. Looked up from germline, CDR1 is SGHDT and CDR2 is YYEEEE. The CDR3 length is 16 residues. The trim removed 0 bases at V and 5 bases at J, leaving 5 bases unmatched. The CDR3 region is CASSLAGQGMTGELFF. CDR3 in DNA: TGTGCCAGCAGCTTGGCGGGACAGGGTATGACCGGGGAGCTGTTTTTT.

The J gene is TRBJ2-1, the V gene TRBV5-4; the match to TRBD2 covers 10 bases. CDR1 SGHNT and CDR2 YYREEE come from the germline V gene (reference sequence). The trim removed 5 bases at V and 4 bases at J, leaving 9 bases unmatched. There are 16 residues in the CDR3. The CDR3: CASSPTSGFTYNEQFF. CDR3 nucleotides: TGTGCCAGCAGTCCGACTAGCGGGTTTACATACAATGAGCAGTTCTTC.

The genes are TRBV7-2 and TRBJ2-7, with 11 bases identical to TRBD2. V lost 1 base, J lost 7 bases, and 6 bases stayed unmatched. The CDR3 totals 15 residues. CDR1 and CDR2 (germline): SGHTA, FQGNSA. The CDR3 sequence is CASSLEASGRREQYF. CDR3 nucleotides: TGTGCCAGCAGCTTAGAGGCTAGCGGGAGGAGGGAGCAGTACTTC.